The 27 T cell receptor beta chains given below trace back to one sample, sequenced in a study of cytomegalovirus exposure and HLA in healthy donors. Both 60 Vbeta primers and 13 Jbeta primers went into the PCR. The repertoire was sequenced with immunoSEQ multiplex PCR; TCRdb's copy has only in-frame clones and lacks some. Of a few hundred thousand clones listed, 65% to 80% were seen once; the top ten hold 15% to 19%. Sequenced input: PBMCs. The receptors shown here come from a man in his forties or fifties in good health and CMV-seronegative.

The chain employs TRBV4-1 and TRBJ2-3, with 9 nucleotides matching TRBD1. CDR3 size: 16 residues. CDR1 is MGHRA and CDR2 is YSYEKL in the germline V gene. The V gene end was trimmed by 1 base and the J gene end by 1 base; junction bases not matched to a gene: 3. In nucleotides, the CDR3 is TGCGCCAGCAGCCAAGGGAGGACAGGGGGCACAGATACGCAGTATTTT. Translated, it gives CASSQGRTGGTDTQYF.

The gene calls are TRBV7-2 and TRBJ2-1; TRBD1 matches 8 bases. With 1 base clipped from V and 5 bases from J, the junction kept 1 base outside the gene matches. The CDR3 spans 14 residues. CDR1 and CDR2 from the germline V gene are SGHTA and FQGNSA. The CDR3 loop is CASSLGTGNNEQFF. The CDR3 DNA sequence: TGTGCCAGCAGCTTAGGGACAGGGAACAATGAGCAGTTCTTC.

This chain links TRBV9 with TRBJ2-3; TRBD2 agrees at 8 bases. The trim removed 0 bases at V and 0 bases at J, leaving 6 bases unmatched. Germline CDR1 reads SGDLS; CDR2 reads YYNGEE. CDR3 length: 17 residues. The CDR3 loop is CASSVGGSGTSTDTQYF. DNA for the CDR3: TGTGCCAGCAGCGTAGGGGGTAGCGGGACTAGCACAGATACGCAGTATTTT.

The chain combines TRBV7-2 with TRBJ2-3, with D possibly being TRBD2 (6 bases). The CDR3 extends over 13 amino acids. Trimming took off 5 bases at V and 5 bases at J, with 11 bases between the two ends. Germline V lookup: CDR1 SGHTA, CDR2 FQGNSA. The CDR3 DNA reads as TGTGCCAGCAGCGCGACCGGGGGAGATACGCAGTATTTT. Protein sequence: CASSATGGDTQYF.

This chain uses TRBV7-9 with TRBJ2-6; 8 bases align to TRBD1. Germline CDR1 and CDR2: SEHNR and FQNEAQ (reference sequence). The CDR3 sequence is 18 residues long. Trimming took 1 base from V and 1 from J; bases not matched to a gene: 6. CDR3 sequence (DNA): TGTGCCAGCAGCTTAGTTTTCAGGGGGCCATCTGGGGCCAACGTCCTGACTTTC. This codes for CASSLVFRGPSGANVLTF.

The CDR3 bases are TGTGCCAGCAGCCCCTGGACAGGGGTCGACGAGCAGTACTTC. Protein: CASSPWTGVDEQYF. This chain joins TRBV7-9 and TRBJ2-7; TRBD1 matches 9 bases. The junction had 7 bases not matched to a gene; V was cut back by 5 bases and J by 5 bases. The V gene's germline CDR1 is SEHNR and CDR2 FQNEAQ (reference sequence). The CDR3 is 14 residues long.

As DNA, the CDR3 is TGTGCCAGCAGTTACGGGACAGGGCCTAATTCACCCCTCCACTTT. This sequence encodes CASSYGTGPNSPLHF. The chain joins TRBV6-6 to TRBJ1-6; 9 bases are shared with TRBD1. CDR3 length: 15 residues. Germline V lookup: CDR1 MNHNY, CDR2 SVGAGI (reference sequence). Unmatched junction bases numbered 2, after V lost 2 bases and J lost 6 bases.

The count of this clone is one. The chain couples TRBV11-2 to TRBJ2-1; 12 positions match TRBD2. J was trimmed by 9 bases and V by 2 bases; bases with no gene match: 2. Per the germline V gene, CDR1 is SGHAT and CDR2 is FQNNGV. CDR3 length: 14 residues. DNA for the CDR3: TGTGCCAGCAGCTTAACTAGCGGGAGGCTTGAGCAGTTCTTC. Translated, it gives CASSLTSGRLEQFF.

About this clone itself: The junction does not match germline at one end; this may be a read error. The chain is built from TRBV28 and TRBJ2-5, with 10 bases identical to TRBD2. Germline V CDR1 and CDR2: MDHEN, SYDVKM. There are 16 residues in the CDR3. CDR3 sequence: CAGSSLLAGDQETQYF. CDR3 DNA: TGTGCCGGCAGTTCTCTCCTAGCGGGGGACCAAGAGACCCAGTACTTC.

V is TRBV5-1 and J is TRBJ2-2; 9 bases match TRBD2. The CDR3 consists of 17 residues. CDR1 and CDR2 (germline): SGHRS, YFSETQ. Unmatched junction bases numbered 11, after V lost 3 bases and J lost 5 bases. For the CDR3, the DNA is TGCGCCAGCAGCTCTCCCCGGGGACTAGCCCGAACCGGGGAGCTGTTTTTT. Its translation: CASSSPRGLARTGELFF.

J is TRBJ1-2 and V is TRBV28; D might be TRBD1 (5 bases). V lost 10 bases, J lost 0 bases, and 12 bases lay in between. Germline lookup yields CDR1 MDHEN and CDR2 SYDVKM. The CDR3 spans 13 residues. CDR3 DNA: TGTGCCACCCTGGACACATCTAACTATGGCTACACCTTC. Protein: CATLDTSNYGYTF.

The rearrangement links TRBV7-9 to TRBJ2-1, with D perhaps TRBD1 (6 bases). CDR3 length: 14 amino acids. Germline-derived CDR1 and CDR2 are SEHNR and FQNEAQ (reference sequence). V shed 1 base and J shed 7 bases, with 11 bases lying between them. The CDR3 here is CASSLEVRGNEQFF. The CDR3 nucleotides read TGTGCCAGCAGCTTAGAGGTTAGGGGGAATGAGCAGTTCTTC.

The chain is built from TRBV9 and TRBJ2-3, with D possibly matching TRBD2 (6 bases). V dropped 3 bases and J dropped 6 bases, with 11 bases sitting between them. The germline CDR1 and CDR2 sequences are SGDLS and YYNGEE. The length of the CDR3 is 13 residues. The CDR3 reads CASSAGVSDTQYF. The CDR3 coding sequence is TGTGCCAGCAGCGCGGGGGTTTCGGATACGCAGTATTTT. Using reference TRBV9 and TRBJ2-3 for the parts outside the CDR3, the full variable domain is DSGVTQTPKHLITATGQRVTLRCSPRSGDLSVYWYQQSLDQGLQFLIQYYNGEERAKGNILERFSAQQFPDLHSELNLSSLELGDSALYFCASSAGVSDTQYFGPGTRLTVL.

V usage is TRBV30 and J usage is TRBJ2-7; 11 bases agree with TRBD1. V was pared by 2 bases and J by 3 bases, with 6 bases of the junction left unmatched. The CDR3 consists of 15 residues. Germline CDR1 is GTSNPN and CDR2 is SVGIG (reference sequence). The CDR3 sequence: CAWSQGQGVVYEQYF. The CDR3 nucleotides are TGTGCCTGGAGTCAGGGACAGGGGGTCGTCTACGAGCAGTACTTC.

The V and J genes are TRBV28 and TRBJ2-6; D possibly corresponds to TRBD1 (6 bases). Germline V lookup: CDR1 MDHEN, CDR2 SYDVKM. V lost 5 bases and J 0 bases, leaving 14 bases between the germline ends. The CDR3 consists of 17 residues. CDR3 sequence: CASSTQGRISGANVLTF. CDR3 DNA: TGTGCCAGCAGTACCCAGGGGCGGATCTCTGGGGCCAACGTCCTGACTTTC.

This rearrangement joins TRBV27 to TRBJ2-2; TRBD2 aligns across 9 bases. This CDR3 is built from 15 residues. With V trimmed by 2 bases and J by 7 bases, 5 bases remained unmatched. CDR1 and CDR2 (germline): MNHEY, SMNVEV (reference sequence). This CDR3 reads CASSLTREGFGELFF. Here the CDR3 DNA reads TGTGCCAGCAGTTTAACGCGGGAGGGTTTCGGGGAGCTGTTTTTT.

The chain joins TRBV28 to TRBJ1-2; 9 bases are a match to TRBD1. V lost 6 bases, J lost 1 base, and 3 bases stayed unmatched. The CDR3 consists of 14 residues. CDR1 is MDHEN and CDR2 is SYDVKM in the germline V gene. The CDR3 protein is CASSEGQGNYGYTF. The CDR3 DNA reads as TGTGCCAGCAGCGAGGGACAGGGTAACTATGGCTACACCTTC.

This clone was counted a single time. The chain is built from TRBV7-2 and TRBJ2-1, with 12 bases aligning to TRBD2. Losses at the gene ends were 6 bases for V and 8 bases for J; bases not matched to a gene: 11. Germline lookup yields CDR1 SGHTA and CDR2 FQGNSA. CDR3 length: 16 amino acids. DNA of the CDR3: TGTGCCAGCAGAACGACTAGCGGGAGATCTATGGATGAGCAGTTCTTC. This codes for CASRTTSGRSMDEQFF.

The gene calls are TRBV5-1 and TRBJ2-1; D is possibly TRBD2 (5 bases). The CDR3 spans 14 residues. Germline CDR1 and CDR2: SGHRS and YFSETQ. V was trimmed by 4 bases and J by 7 bases, leaving 15 bases between them. The DNA of the CDR3 is TGCGCCAGCAGCGCCGAGTCCACGGGAAATGAGCAGTTCTTC. Protein: CASSAESTGNEQFF.

The rearrangement joins TRBV6-1 to TRBJ2-4; perhaps TRBD2 as D (6 bases). CDR1 MNHNS and CDR2 SASEGT come from the germline V gene. V was cut by 6 bases and J by 3 bases, with 12 bases left in between. The CDR3 spans 14 residues. The CDR3: CASSNGRGKNIQYF. As DNA, the CDR3 is TGTGCCAGCAGCAACGGGAGAGGCAAAAACATTCAGTACTTC.

This clone was counted once. The rearrangement uses TRBV13 and TRBJ2-2; TRBD2 matches 7 bases. The V gene end was trimmed by 6 bases and the J gene end by 2 bases; junction bases not matched to a gene: 3. Germline CDR1 and CDR2: PRHDT and FYEKMQ (reference sequence). This CDR3 has 14 amino acids. CDR3 amino acids: CASRTGLNTGELFF. CDR3 in DNA: TGTGCCAGCAGAACGGGACTAAACACCGGGGAGCTGTTTTTT.

This clone came up once. The rearrangement joins TRBV7-7 to TRBJ2-5; 14 nucleotides align to TRBD2. The germline CDR1 and CDR2 sequences are SSHAT and FNYEAQ (reference sequence). This CDR3 is built from 17 residues. V was clipped by 1 base and J by 4 bases; unmatched bases: 5. CDR3 in DNA: TGTGCCAGCAGCTTAGGACTAGCGGGGGGGCCAAGAGAGACCCAGTACTTC. Translated: CASSLGLAGGPRETQYF.

The V gene is TRBV19, the J gene TRBJ1-5; 9 bases are a match to TRBD1. CDR1 and CDR2 (germline): LNHDA, SQIVND (reference sequence). This CDR3 has 16 amino acids. V shed 7 bases, J shed 1 base, and the junction held 8 bases outside the gene matches. The CDR3 spells CASNVVDRGSNQPQHF. The CDR3 DNA is TGTGCCAGTAACGTCGTTGACAGGGGGAGCAATCAGCCCCAGCATTTT.

The rearrangement uses TRBV6-6 and TRBJ2-3; 8 bases line up with TRBD2. V lost 6 bases, J lost 1 base, and 6 bases stayed unmatched. Germline lookup yields CDR1 MNHNY and CDR2 SVGAGI (reference sequence). This CDR3 comprises 15 residues. The CDR3 reads CASSPARGGTDTQYF. The CDR3 DNA follows: TGTGCCAGCAGCCCCGCGCGGGGGGGCACAGATACGCAGTATTTT.

J is TRBJ2-3 and V is TRBV9; D is perhaps TRBD2 (7 bases). Germline CDR1 SGDLS, CDR2 YYNGEE. The germline V and J ends were trimmed by 3 bases and 3 bases, with 17 bases remaining between them. CDR3 length: 16 amino acids. Written as DNA, the CDR3 is TGTGCCAGCAGCGAGAGGGGAGGGGGGGCAACAGATACGCAGTATTTT. It is translated as CASSERGGGATDTQYF.

The rearrangement uses TRBV6-6 and TRBJ2-2, with D possibly TRBD2 on 6 matching bases. The CDR3 is made up of 14 amino acids. The V gene's germline CDR1 is MNHNY and CDR2 SVGAGI (reference sequence). Trimming took off 3 bases at V and 6 bases at J, with 11 bases between the two ends. The CDR3 reads CASSYVGGAGELFF. Here the CDR3 DNA reads TGTGCCAGCAGTTATGTGGGAGGTGCCGGGGAGCTGTTTTTT.

The rearrangement uses TRBV25-1 and TRBJ1-2; D uncertain. V was clipped by 6 bases and J by 4 bases, with 18 bases between them. The CDR3 loop spans 15 amino acids. Germline loops: CDR1 MGHDK, CDR2 SYGVNS. The CDR3 loop is CASSSVGGQVYGYTF. The CDR3, as DNA: TGTGCCAGCAGCTCGGTCGGTGGGCAGGTCTATGGCTACACCTTC.